The 7 T cell receptor beta chains below come from one sample, sequenced in a study of neurological immune-mediated disorders. Each CDR3 protein gets one entry after TCRdb re-called the 5' RACE reads with MiXCR. The sample comprises roughly 41,000 distinct CDR3 sequences, 11% of which are singletons, and approximately 4% rests with the top ten. Time point defined: technical triplicate 1. The sequenced sample was PBMCs. The receptors originated from a man aged 60-69 years with HTLV-1-associated myelopathy (HAM/TSP).

This clonotype has a count of ten or more. The V call is TRBV12-3 or TRBV12-4, the J call TRBJ2-7, with 8 bases aligning to TRBD2. Germline trimming cut 3 bases from V and 0 bases from J; bases unmatched to any gene: 1. The CDR3 runs to 14 residues. For the CDR3, the DNA is TGTGCCAGCAGTTTCGGGGGGGCCTCCTACGAGCAGTACTTC. Translated, it gives CASSFGGASYEQYF.

This clonotype was detected ten times or more. This sequence joins TRBV29-1 and TRBJ2-5, with D possibly being TRBD2 (6 bases). This CDR3 has 12 residues. V lost 4 bases and J 5 bases, leaving 11 bases between the germline ends. CDR1 SQVTM and CDR2 ANQGSEA come from the germline V gene. CDR3 region: CSVVELAETQYF. Here the CDR3 DNA reads TGCAGCGTTGTTGAGCTAGCGGAGACCCAGTACTTC.

The V gene is TRBV10-1, the J gene TRBJ2-2, with D possibly TRBD1 on 5 matching bases. This CDR3 has 15 residues. V lost 0 bases and J 5 bases, leaving 10 bases between the germline ends. Germline CDR1 and CDR2: WNHNN and SYGVQD (reference sequence). CDR3 sequence: CASSESTQGTGELFF. For the CDR3, the DNA is TGCGCCAGCAGTGAGTCGACTCAGGGTACCGGGGAGCTGTTTTTT.

This clonotype was observed at least ten times. The CDR3 is CSAGLASQPQHF. The CDR3 DNA reads TGCAGTGCTGGCCTAGCGAGTCAGCCCCAGCATTTT. The chain recombines TRBV20-1 with TRBJ1-5; D is uncertain. CDR1 is DFQATT, CDR2 SNEGSKA, per germline (reference sequence). V lost 5 bases, J lost 6 bases, and 11 bases lay in between. This CDR3 is built from 12 residues.

The rearrangement joins TRBV18 to TRBJ1-1; D is ambiguous. CDR3 length: 14 amino acids. Trimming pared 3 bases from V and 3 bases from J, leaving 11 bases between. Germline V gives CDR1 KGHSH, CDR2 LQKENI. The CDR3 nucleotides read TGTGCCAGCTCACCGAGGTACATGTACACTGAAGCTTTCTTT. Translating gives CASSPRYMYTEAFF.

This clonotype was observed many times. The chain couples TRBV9 to TRBJ1-2; 10 nucleotides match TRBD1. V lost 3 bases, J lost 2 bases, and 4 bases stayed unmatched. This CDR3 region has 15 residues. CDR1 is SGDLS, CDR2 YYNGEE, per germline. The CDR3 spells CASSGPGQGNYGYTF. CDR3 DNA sequence: TGTGCCAGCAGCGGGCCGGGACAGGGGAACTATGGCTACACCTTC.

This clonotype was found many times. The V call is TRBV5-1, the J call TRBJ1-1, with unresolved D. Germline values: CDR1 SGHRS, CDR2 YFSETQ. There are 14 residues in the CDR3. V lost 4 bases and J 7 bases, leaving 17 bases between the germline ends. CDR3 sequence (DNA): TGCGCCAGCAGCCTCGGGAAAGTGCGGATTGAAGCTTTCTTT. This gives the protein CASSLGKVRIEAFF.